The T cell receptor beta chain described here comes from a study of T cells in Graves' hyperthyroidism and ophthalmopathy. Trimming pared 5 bases from V and 8 bases from J, leaving 15 bases between. The germline gives CDR1 DFQATT, CDR2 SNEGSKA (reference sequence). The CDR3 is made up of 13 amino acids. RNA transcripts gave rise to amplified TCR beta CDR3 regions. With the HTBI primer set, the TCR CDR3 went through a first round of RT-PCR. In TCRdb, the multiplex PCR reads were re-called with MiXCR into one record per CDR3 protein. The sample gives approximately 46,000 distinct CDR3 sequences, about 52% of which show up once; approximately 30% is in the top ten.

The receptor was derived from a woman in her 50s with Graves' hyperthyroidism. Sequenced sample: peripheral blood or thyroid tissue (not recorded which). The chain carries TRBV20-1 and TRBJ2-2; maybe TRBD1 (5 bases). The CDR3: CSARQLRTGELFF. The CDR3 DNA sequence: TGCAGTGCTCGCCAACTTAGGACAGGGGAGCTGTTTTTT.